These T cell receptor beta chains were read from a single sample in a study of cytomegalovirus exposure and HLA in healthy donors. Profiled with immunoSEQ multiplex PCR; TCRdb holds only in-frame clones, not every one. The profile shows under 300,000 clones, approximately 81% of them singletons. The source material was PBMCs. The receptor set was obtained from a woman in her sixties or seventies in good health and CMV-seropositive. The CDR3 runs from the conserved cysteine through the conserved F or W. The D gene is left open where the match is weak. Clone size is not always given. Where it is, it says once, few, many or a class for expanded clones.

D	size	V	J	DNA	CDR3
.	.	TRBV25-1	TRBJ1-4	TGTGCCAGCAGTGAGGCAGCTAATGAAAAACTGTTTTTT	CASSEAANEKLFF
TRBD2	once	TRBV19	TRBJ2-1	TGTGCCAGTAGTAAGACCGGGACTAGCGGGAGGGCCAGCGAGCAGTTCTTC	CASSKTGTSGRASEQFF
TRBD1	.	TRBV6-6	TRBJ1-2	TGTCCCAGCAGCCCCACAAACAGGGGTACAGACTATGGCTACACCTTC	CPSSPTNRGTDYGYTF
TRBD2	.	TRBV29-1	TRBJ2-1	TGCAGCGTTGAAGGCGGGAGCTCCTACAATGAGCAGTTCTTC	CSVEGGSSYNEQFF
TRBD1	.	TRBV2	TRBJ1-5	TGTGCCAGCAGGGCCTGGGACAGGGGCTCATTGCAGCCCCAGCATTTT	CASRAWDRGSLQPQHF
.	.	TRBV10-3	TRBJ1-4	TGTGCCATCAGTGAAAGAGCGAATGAAAAACTGTTTTTT	CAISERANEKLFF
TRBD1	once	TRBV9	TRBJ2-1	TGTGCCAGCAGCGTCGCGGACAGGGACAATGAGCAGTTCTTC	CASSVADRDNEQFF
.	once	TRBV9	TRBJ2-6	TGTGCCAGCAGCCCACAGCTCTCTGGGGCCAACGTCCTGACTTTC	CASSPQLSGANVLTF
TRBD1	.	TRBV4-1	TRBJ1-1	TGCGCCAGCAGCCTGGGGTCAGGGGGACAGGAAGCTTTCTTT	CASSLGSGGQEAFF
.	.	TRBV10-3	TRBJ2-7	TGTGCCATCAGTGCACAACAGGGAGACGAGCAGTACTTC	CAISAQQGDEQYF
TRBD2	.	TRBV7-9	TRBJ2-1	TGTGCCAGCAGCCACCAGACTAGCGGAGCCTACAATGAGCAGTTCTTC	CASSHQTSGAYNEQFF
TRBD2	.	TRBV7-9	TRBJ2-7	TGTGCCAGCAGCGCAATCCGCGGGGGGCAGGGCTACGAGCAGTACTTC	CASSAIRGGQGYEQYF
.	.	TRBV15	TRBJ2-5	TGTGCCACCAGCGGAGACAGGCTCCAAGAGACCCAGTACTTC	CATSGDRLQETQYF
TRBD1	.	TRBV5-1	TRBJ2-2	TGCGCCAGCAGCTCGGCCGGGACAGGGGAATGGAGGGAGCTGTTTTTT	CASSSAGTGEWRELFF
.	.	TRBV6-4	TRBJ2-1	TGTGCCAGCAGTGACTCTATCAGCTGGAGCTCCTACAATGAGCAGTTCTTC	CASSDSISWSSYNEQFF
.	.	TRBV28	TRBJ2-1	TGTGCCACCTCGAGGGGGCGGGGGGTCTACAATGAGCAGTTCTTC	CATSRGRGVYNEQFF
TRBD2	.	TRBV7-9	TRBJ2-1	TGTGCCAGCAGCTTAGCCCAAGTGCGGGAGGATGTTGAGCAGTTCTTC	CASSLAQVREDVEQFF
.	.	TRBV7-2	TRBJ1-1	TGTGCCAGCAGCTTTAATGGAGACACTGAAGCTTTCTTT	CASSFNGDTEAFF
TRBD2	.	TRBV7-6	TRBJ2-7	TGTGCCAGCAGCATCGGACCGGGACTAGCGGACTTGGAGCAGTACTTC	CASSIGPGLADLEQYF
.	.	TRBV4-1	TRBJ1-2	TGCGCCAGCAGCCAAGGGCAGGGAAGGAGCCCTAACTATGGCTACACCTTC	CASSQGQGRSPNYGYTF
.	.	TRBV18	TRBJ1-1	TGTGCCAGCTCGCTACAGAGGAACACTGAAGCTTTCTTT	CASSLQRNTEAFF
TRBD1	.	TRBV7-2	TRBJ2-2	TGTGCCAGCAGCAAGGACAGGTTTGGGGCGGGGGAGCTGTTTTTT	CASSKDRFGAGELFF
TRBD1	.	TRBV6-1	TRBJ1-1	TGTGCCAGCAGTTTGGGACAGATGAACACTGAAGCTTTCTTT	CASSLGQMNTEAFF
.	.	TRBV5-6	TRBJ2-1	TGTGCCAGCAGCTTGAGGGGGGGAAGGGGCTACAATGAGCAGTTCTTC	CASSLRGGRGYNEQFF
.	.	TRBV9	TRBJ2-7	TGTGCCAGCAGCGTGAGATTAGGGAGCGAGCAGTACTTC	CASSVRLGSEQYF
TRBD1	.	TRBV28	TRBJ2-7	TGTGCCAGCAGTCTACAGGGGCTCGAGCAGTACTTC	CASSLQGLEQYF
TRBD2	.	TRBV28	TRBJ2-5	TGTGCCAGCAGTTTAGTGGCTCTAGCGGAAGAGACCCAGTACTTC	CASSLVALAEETQYF
TRBD1	.	TRBV4-1	TRBJ1-5	TGCGCCAGCAGCCAAGAGCGGGCAGGGACAGGCAATCAGCCCCAGCATTTT	CASSQERAGTGNQPQHF
.	.	TRBV12-5	TRBJ2-6	TGTGCTAGTGGCCCGAGGGTCGCTGGGGCCAACGTCCTGACTTTC	CASGPRVAGANVLTF
.	.	TRBV6-6	TRBJ2-7	TGTGCCAGCACTACTAAAACCGAGCAGTACTTC	CASTTKTEQYF
TRBD2	.	TRBV9	TRBJ2-5	TGTGCCAGCAGCGTAGAGGACGGGAGGTTCTGGGAGACCCAGTACTTC	CASSVEDGRFWETQYF
TRBD2	.	TRBV28	TRBJ2-3	TGTGCAGCCTATGGACCCGGGACTAGCGGGAGGGCCCGTGGAGATACGCAGTATTTT	CAAYGPGTSGRARGDTQYF
.	few	TRBV7-2	TRBJ2-1	TGTGCCAGCAGCCAGTTTTACAATGAGCAGTTCTTC	CASSQFYNEQFF
.	.	TRBV28	TRBJ1-5	TGTGCCACCGGCCAGGGTTTCAATCAGCCCCAGCATTTT	CATGQGFNQPQHF
.	.	TRBV5-1	TRBJ1-3	TGCGCCAGCAGCTACAACACTGGAAACACCATATATTTT	CASSYNTGNTIYF
.	once	TRBV6-6	TRBJ1-4	TGTGCCAGCAGTTACGCTACAGGGTTTGATGAAAAACTGTTTTTT	CASSYATGFDEKLFF
TRBD1	.	TRBV30	TRBJ1-1	TGTGCCTGGTCTAGAGGGACAGGGAACACTGAAGCTTTCTTT	CAWSRGTGNTEAFF